This T cell receptor beta chain derives from a study of technical replicates of blood from a few donors (dated by TCRdb to 2016 to 2017). The germline V gene provides CDR1 SGHTA and CDR2 FQGNSA. Trimming takes 5 bases from V and 7 bases from J, and the germline ends sit 11 bases apart. The CDR3 has 13 amino acids, counting the end cysteine and phenylalanine. The retained sequence is limited to the CDR3, 39 bases, with the frame set at the first base. Worth noting for this clone: Its antigen is unknown. There are no base qualities to consult, and no much larger clone falls within one base.

Libraries were prepared through the immunoSEQ multiplex PCR assay. This is the immuneACCESS table as TCRdb keeps it, with only in-frame sequences that have V and J called. A part of the clones is gone; compared with another copy, unresolved V genes explain less than half, and the rest is unexplained. This sample has about 97,000 clones in its table, and roughly 96% of those were observed once. In total, the top ten clones hold approximately 0.33% of the sample. The sequencing input was T cells isolated from PBMCs. The receptor was derived from a human donor in good health. The rearrangement joined TRBV7-2 to TRBJ2-2, with no confident D gene call. The DNA sequence reads TGTGCCAGCAGCCCGAGGTCCTTCGGGGAGCTGTTTTTT. The encoded protein is CASSPRSFGELFF. Here the CDR3 is joined to the reference TRBV7-2 and TRBJ2-2 genes, and the full variable domain is: GAGVSQSPSNKVTEKGKDVELRCDPISGHTALYWYRQSLGQGLEFLIYFQGNSAPDKSGLPSDRFSAERTGGSVSTLTIQRTQQEDSAVYLCASSPRSFGELFFGEGSRLTVL.